A selection of T cell receptor beta chains follows, all from one sample in a study of persistence of HIV-infected CD4 T cells. These receptors have no known antigen. Profiled with immunoSEQ multiplex PCR; TCRdb holds only in-frame clones, not every one. The sample includes about 45,000 clones, just under 90% seen only once; the top ten take 2.5% to 4%. The starting material was CD4+ T cells sorted from PBMCs after approximately 20-hour stimulation, obtained from a patient who received antiretroviral therapy. The receptors originated from an adult woman with HIV who was CMV-seropositive. Both conserved end residues are part of each CDR3. Each record gives: clone size, V gene, D gene, J gene, CDR3 protein, CDR3 DNA. A D gene is named only where the DNA matches it firmly. The listing skips clone size in some rows; elsewhere it reads once, few, many or a size class.

>.|TRBV28|.|TRBJ1-5
CASSLGGKGNQPQHF
TGTGCCAGCAGTTTGGGAGGGAAAGGCAATCAGCCCCAGCATTTT
>once|TRBV7-2|TRBD1|TRBJ2-5
CASSLRDRGQETQYF
TGTGCCAGCAGCCTCCGGGACAGGGGGCAAGAGACCCAGTACTTC
>.|TRBV19|TRBD2|TRBJ2-7
CASRTSGGTSYEQYF
TGTGCCAGTCGGACTAGCGGGGGCACCTCCTACGAGCAGTACTTC
>.|TRBV19|.|TRBJ2-7
CASSMDSVTRYEQYF
TGTGCCAGTAGTATGGACAGCGTGACAAGATACGAGCAGTACTTC
>.|TRBV28|.|TRBJ2-4
CASSFPGENIQYF
TGTGCCAGCAGTTTCCCGGGGGAAAACATTCAGTACTTC
>.|TRBV28|.|TRBJ2-3
CASSLPFRTDTQYF
TGTGCCAGCAGTTTACCCTTCCGCACAGATACGCAGTATTTT
>.|TRBV28|.|TRBJ2-6
CASTGGANVLTF
TGTGCCAGCACTGGTGGGGCCAACGTCCTGACTTTC
>.|TRBV18|.|TRBJ2-7
CASSPAFGRNSYEQYF
TGTGCCAGCTCACCCGCGTTTGGGCGGAACTCCTACGAGCAGTACTTC
>.|TRBV7-2|TRBD2|TRBJ2-7
CASSLVSGGAGRGEQYF
TGTGCCAGCAGCTTAGTTAGCGGGGGGGCGGGGCGTGGAGAGCAGTACTTC
>.|TRBV24-1|TRBD2|TRBJ2-3
CATSEFDLAGAYTDTQYF
TGTGCCACCAGTGAGTTTGATCTAGCGGGGGCTTACACAGATACGCAGTATTTT
>.|TRBV27|TRBD1|TRBJ1-2
CASSPDRGYGYTF
TGTGCCAGCAGTCCTGACAGGGGGTATGGCTACACCTTC
>once|TRBV28|TRBD1|TRBJ1-5
CASRPGTGGDQPQHF
TGTGCCAGCAGACCTGGGACAGGGGGCGATCAGCCCCAGCATTTT
>.|TRBV5-1|.|TRBJ1-1
CASSLEGWAITEAFF
TGCGCCAGCAGCCTCGAAGGGTGGGCCATTACTGAAGCTTTCTTT
>.|TRBV10-3|.|TRBJ1-1
CAISGDTSSGAFF
TGTGCCATCAGTGGAGACACTTCAAGTGGGGCTTTCTTT
>.|TRBV11-1|.|TRBJ2-5
CASSSAERHDQETQYF
TGTGCCAGCAGCTCAGCGGAAAGACACGACCAAGAGACCCAGTACTTC
>.|TRBV3-1/TRBV3-2|.|TRBJ2-1
CASSQRVNEQFF
TGTGCCAGCAGCCAGCGGGTCAATGAGCAGTTCTTC
>.|TRBV5-1|.|TRBJ2-4
CASSQRAPGHTFPDIQYF
TGCGCCAGCAGCCAGCGAGCCCCGGGACACACTTTTCCGGACATTCAGTACTTC
>.|TRBV7-8|.|TRBJ1-4
CASSLGGVGSEKLFF
TGTGCCAGCAGCTTAGGAGGGGTCGGAAGTGAAAAACTGTTTTTT
>.|TRBV19|.|TRBJ1-2
CASSQESYTF
TGTGCCAGTAGTCAAGAGAGCTACACCTTC
>.|TRBV9|.|TRBJ1-3
CASSVDATAGTPGNTIYF
TGTGCCAGCAGCGTAGATGCGACCGCGGGGACCCCTGGAAACACCATATATTTT
>.|TRBV7-2|.|TRBJ2-7
CASSLEGLDEQYF
TGTGCCAGCAGCTTAGAGGGGCTGGACGAGCAGTACTTC
>.|TRBV7-5|.|TRBJ2-3
CVRSPRDENTQYF
TGTGTCAGAAGCCCGAGGGATGAGAATACGCAGTATTTT
>medium-sized|TRBV12-3/TRBV12-4|TRBD1|TRBJ1-1
CASGQSGGLAFF
TGTGCCAGCGGTCAGTCAGGGGGCTTGGCTTTCTTT
>.|TRBV5-4|.|TRBJ2-3
CASSIRQGTDTQYF
TGTGCCAGCAGCATCCGACAGGGCACAGATACGCAGTATTTT
>once|TRBV3-1/TRBV3-2|TRBD2|TRBJ2-7
CASSPTGLAGEVYEQYF
TGTGCCAGCAGCCCTACGGGACTAGCGGGGGAGGTCTACGAGCAGTACTTC
>.|TRBV18|.|TRBJ2-4
CASSPSDRLKNIQYF
TGTGCCAGCTCACCTTCCGACAGGCTCAAAAACATTCAGTACTTC
>.|TRBV4-1|.|TRBJ1-2
CASSRTVDYGYTF
TGCGCCAGCAGCCGTACAGTCGACTATGGCTACACCTTC
>.|TRBV3-1/TRBV3-2|.|TRBJ1-1
CASSQDFPLGPMNTEAFF
TGTGCCAGCAGCCAAGATTTCCCCCTCGGACCGATGAACACTGAAGCTTTCTTT
>.|TRBV7-6|.|TRBJ1-5
CARNPSIYSNQPQHF
TGTGCCCGTAACCCCTCGATTTATAGCAATCAGCCCCAGCATTTT
>once|TRBV15|.|TRBJ2-3
CATSRDTGLSVLDTQYF
TGTGCCACCAGCAGAGATACGGGCTTGTCGGTTCTAGATACGCAGTATTTT
>.|TRBV7-3|.|TRBJ2-5
CASSLNAATFQETQYF
TGTGCCAGCAGCTTAAACGCGGCTACCTTTCAAGAGACCCAGTACTTC
>.|TRBV2|.|TRBJ2-3
CASRHNRDVTDTQYF
TGTGCCAGCAGACACAACAGGGATGTTACAGATACGCAGTATTTT
>.|TRBV5-4|.|TRBJ2-5
CASSLPQETQYF
TGTGCCAGCAGCTTACCCCAAGAGACCCAGTACTTC
>.|TRBV12-5|.|TRBJ1-3
CASGLGLAGANTIYF
TGTGCTAGTGGTTTGGGTCTGGCAGGGGCGAACACCATATATTTT
>.|TRBV25-1|.|TRBJ1-1
CASSESGGGVAEAFF
TGTGCCAGCAGTGAATCCGGGGGGGGAGTCGCTGAAGCTTTCTTT
>.|TRBV30|.|TRBJ1-1
CAWSVGMNTEAFF
TGTGCCTGGAGTGTGGGAATGAACACTGAAGCTTTCTTT
>.|TRBV7-8|.|TRBJ1-1
CASSPLGTEAFF
TGTGCCAGCAGCCCACTGGGGACTGAAGCTTTCTTT
>.|TRBV28|.|TRBJ2-3
CASSLGVGTQYF
TGTGCCAGCAGTTTAGGGGTGGGTACGCAGTATTTT
>once|TRBV7-2|.|TRBJ1-5
CASSARGAGEVRSNQPQHF
TGTGCCAGCAGCGCGCGAGGGGCAGGGGAGGTACGGAGCAATCAGCCCCAGCATTTT
>.|TRBV18|.|TRBJ1-2
CASSPPPRIYGYTF
TGTGCCAGCTCACCACCGCCCCGAATCTATGGCTACACCTTC
>.|TRBV7-2|.|TRBJ2-3
CASSLLQTSTDTQYF
TGTGCCAGCAGCTTACTGCAAACTAGCACAGATACGCAGTATTTT
>.|TRBV19|TRBD1|TRBJ1-2
CASIGTGALNYGYTF
TGTGCCAGTATAGGGACAGGAGCACTAAACTATGGCTACACCTTC
>.|TRBV14|.|TRBJ2-5
CASSQGARSETQYF
TGTGCCAGCAGCCAGGGGGCCCGATCAGAGACCCAGTACTTC
>.|TRBV18|TRBD2|TRBJ2-7
CASSPPSGTSYEQYF
TGTGCCAGCTCACCCCCTAGCGGGACCTCCTACGAGCAGTACTTC
>.|TRBV10-3|TRBD1|TRBJ1-4
CAISQGQGAQEKLFF
TGTGCCATCAGTCAAGGACAGGGGGCCCAAGAAAAACTGTTTTTT
>.|TRBV7-3|.|TRBJ2-6
CASRNSGANVLTF
TGTGCCAGTCGAAACTCTGGGGCCAACGTCCTGACTTTC
>once|TRBV27|.|TRBJ1-6
CASSLDRFSPLHF
TGTGCCAGCAGTTTGGACCGATTTTCACCCCTCCACTTT
>.|TRBV3-1/TRBV3-2|.|TRBJ1-2
CASSQAGQYIRSNYGYTF
TGTGCCAGCAGCCAAGCCGGGCAGTATATCAGATCGAACTATGGCTACACCTTC
>.|TRBV30|.|TRBJ2-1
CAWSLGSKAEQFF
TGTGCCTGGAGTCTGGGGAGCAAAGCTGAGCAGTTCTTC
>.|TRBV5-1|TRBD1|TRBJ2-7
CASSLTGQGATGEQYF
TGCGCCAGCAGCTTGACGGGACAGGGGGCTACGGGGGAGCAGTACTTC
>few|TRBV9|.|TRBJ1-3
CASSVAWGPGNTIYF
TGTGCCAGCAGCGTAGCTTGGGGGCCCGGAAACACCATATATTTT
>.|TRBV19|.|TRBJ1-1
CASSHQAGLNLEAFF
TGTGCCAGTAGCCACCAGGCAGGCCTGAACCTTGAAGCTTTCTTT
>.|TRBV19|.|TRBJ2-3
CASSMDTDTQYF
TGTGCCAGTAGTATGGATACAGATACGCAGTATTTT
>.|TRBV10-3|.|TRBJ2-7
CAISASYEQYF
TGTGCCATCAGTGCTAGCTACGAGCAGTACTTC
>.|TRBV2|.|TRBJ1-6
CASTRGAGYNSPLHF
TGTGCCAGCACCCGTGGGGCGGGGTATAATTCACCCCTCCACTTT
>.|TRBV30|.|TRBJ1-2
CAWGYTGSGASGYTF
TGTGCCTGGGGATATACTGGTAGCGGGGCGTCGGGCTACACCTTC
>few|TRBV19|TRBD1|TRBJ1-6
CASKGQLNSPLHF
TGTGCCAGTAAGGGACAGCTTAATTCACCCCTCCACTTT